This TCR beta chain was observed in a study of blood T cell repertoires in COVID-19. The CDR3 consists of 15 residues. The trim removed 0 bases at V and 5 bases at J, leaving 6 bases unmatched. The germline V gene has CDR1 SGHDT and CDR2 YYEEEE. Participants' reported clinical history set cohort assignment. Per the original methods: Amplification of reference gene primers provided the estimated nucleated cell counts. Measured with immunoSEQ multiplex PCR; TCRdb has only the in-frame clones, and not every one. V and J calls and clone size are those listed in that table; D and trimming were worked out from the DNA. Of approximately 150,000 clones listed, over 80% were seen once; the top ten hold roughly 5%.

The sample comprised PBMCs or T cells enriched from blood (not recorded which). The chain employs TRBV5-6 and TRBJ2-7; 9 bases match TRBD1. This clonotype originated in a man between 70 and 80 years old who had been exposed to COVID-19. The CDR3 protein is CASSLGTGDYDEQYF. DNA for the CDR3: TGTGCCAGCAGCTTGGGGACAGGGGATTACGACGAGCAGTACTTC.